The 10 T cell receptor beta chains given below trace back to one sample, sequenced in a study of cytomegalovirus exposure and HLA in healthy donors. The study ran its PCR with 60 Vbeta and 13 Jbeta primers. Measured with immunoSEQ multiplex PCR; TCRdb has only the in-frame clones, and not every one. In the table there are approximately 140,000 clones, over 75% of which are singletons. Sequenced material: PBMCs. The receptors shown here come from a woman between 50 and 59 years old in good health and CMV-seropositive.

This clone has a handful of counts. The V call is TRBV9, the J call TRBJ1-1, with 8 bases identical to TRBD1. With 3 bases clipped from V and 4 bases from J, the junction kept 2 bases outside the gene matches. There are 13 residues in the CDR3. Germline V gene lookup returns CDR1 SGDLS and CDR2 YYNGEE. In DNA form, the CDR3 reads TGTGCCAGCAGCGGACAGGGGATCACTGAAGCTTTCTTT. It is translated as CASSGQGITEAFF. Variable domain in full (rest from reference TRBV9 and TRBJ1-1): DSGVTQTPKHLITATGQRVTLRCSPRSGDLSVYWYQQSLDQGLQFLIQYYNGEERAKGNILERFSAQQFPDLHSELNLSSLELGDSALYFCASSGQGITEAFFGQGTRLTVV.

The J gene is TRBJ1-4, the V gene TRBV28; 10 bases are shared with TRBD1. After removal of 5 bases from V and 1 base from J, the junction contained 7 bases not matched to a gene. The CDR3 extends over 17 amino acids. Germline CDR1 and CDR2: MDHEN and SYDVKM. The CDR3 DNA is TGTGCCAGCAGTACCCGGGACAGGGGAGGAACTAATGAAAAACTGTTTTTT. It specifies CASSTRDRGGTNEKLFF.

This chain joins TRBV9 and TRBJ1-2; D is uncertain. The CDR3 spans 15 residues. CDR1 is SGDLS, CDR2 YYNGEE, per germline. V was cut by 1 base and J by 6 bases, with 16 bases left in between. The CDR3 region is CASSVRGGLEDGYTF. CDR3 nucleotide sequence: TGTGCCAGCAGCGTAAGAGGCGGACTGGAAGATGGCTACACCTTC.

The chain uses TRBV14 and TRBJ2-1, with D tentatively TRBD2 (6 bases). CDR3 length: 14 residues. The V end lost 3 bases, the J end lost 6 bases, and 12 bases lay between the germline ends. Germline V CDR1 and CDR2: SGHDN, FVKESK. In DNA form, the CDR3 reads TGTGCCAGCAGCCATGGGACTTTCGTCAATGAGCAGTTCTTC. Translation gives CASSHGTFVNEQFF.

The V and J genes are TRBV7-2 and TRBJ2-2; TRBD1 agrees at 9 bases. After removal of 7 bases from V and 6 bases from J, the junction contained 9 bases not matched to a gene. The CDR3 runs 15 residues. Germline CDR1 is SGHTA and CDR2 is FQGNSA. In nucleotides, the CDR3 is TGTGCCAGCATCCCCGGGACAGGGTACCCCGGGGAGCTGTTTTTT. The encoded protein is CASIPGTGYPGELFF.

In this sample, this clone turned up once. The chain uses TRBV6-6 and TRBJ2-1; D unresolved. CDR1 and CDR2 from the germline V gene are MNHNY and SVGAGI (reference sequence). The CDR3 loop spans 14 amino acids. With 6 bases removed from V and 5 bases from J, the gap between germline ends came to 14 bases. CDR3 sequence reads: CASSDTSKNNEQFF. The CDR3 nucleotides read TGTGCCAGCAGCGACACTTCAAAGAACAATGAGCAGTTCTTC.

CDR3 region: CAISVGGDYQETQYF. In DNA form, the CDR3 reads TGTGCCATCAGTGTTGGAGGAGACTACCAAGAGACCCAGTACTTC. This sequence joins TRBV10-3 and TRBJ2-5; perhaps TRBD2 as D (5 bases). Germline lookup yields CDR1 ENHRY and CDR2 SYGVKD. This CDR3 region has 15 residues. The V and J ends lost 4 bases and 0 bases respectively, with 12 bases between them.

The chain links TRBV4-2 to TRBJ2-5; unclear D gene. The CDR3 sequence is 13 residues long. Trimming took off 0 bases at V and 5 bases at J, with 7 bases between the two ends. The germline CDR1 and CDR2 sequences are LGHNA and YNFKEQ. DNA of the CDR3: TGTGCCAGCAGCCAAGATTTCGGGGAGACCCAGTACTTC. Protein: CASSQDFGETQYF.

This chain joins TRBV19 and TRBJ1-6; no clear D gene. This CDR3 region has 13 residues. Germline V CDR1 and CDR2: LNHDA, SQIVND (reference sequence). The V gene lost 5 bases and the J gene lost 7 bases, with 9 bases spanning the gap. CDR3: CASSPHRNSPLHF. DNA for the CDR3: TGTGCCAGTAGTCCCCACAGAAATTCACCCCTCCACTTT. Full variable domain (outside the CDR3, taken from reference TRBV19 and TRBJ1-6): DGGITQSPKYLFRKEGQNVTLSCEQNLNHDAMYWYRQDPGQGLRLIYYSQIVNDFQKGDIAEGYSVSREKKESFPLTVTSAQKNPTAFYLCASSPHRNSPLHFGNGTRLTVT.

This chain connects TRBV2 to TRBJ2-1; 7 bases are shared with TRBD1. CDR1 is SNHLY, CDR2 FYNNEI, per germline. The V and J ends lost 3 bases and 9 bases, in that order; junction bases with no gene match: 11. The CDR3 has 15 amino acids. CDR3 nucleotide sequence: TGTGCCAGCAGTGATCAGGGGGTGGGTTTGTCTGAGCAGTTCTTC. Residues: CASSDQGVGLSEQFF.